This T cell receptor (beta chain) stems from a study of T-cell reconstitution after alpha-beta-depleted transplantation in children. CDR3 length: 15 residues. Trimming cost V 6 bases and J 3 bases; bases outside gene matches: 8. Preparing the TCRbeta library involved the use of unique molecular identifiers. In TCRdb, the PCR reads were re-called with MiXCR into one record per CDR3 protein. The table has 550,000 to 600,000 distinct CDR3 sequences, roughly 23% seen once; the top ten hold approximately 14%. This clonotype was seen ten or more times. The TCR originated in a boy under two years old who had a stem cell transplant for acute myeloid leukemia, so the T cells may come from the graft donor. Sequences were derived from PBMCs, mostly from graft donor cells, sampled 360 days after TCRalphabeta/CD19-depleted stem cell transplant. The chain couples TRBV12-3 or TRBV12-4 to TRBJ2-5; 9 bases fit TRBD2. The DNA of the CDR3 is TGTGCCAGCAGCCCGGGACTAGCAGGGGAAGAGACCCAGTACTTC. This gives the protein CASSPGLAGEETQYF.